The clone carrying this TCR beta chain appeared many times. The antigen remains undetermined. TCRdb called the 5' RACE reads again in MiXCR, with one record for every CDR3 protein. The sample comprises around 1.7 million distinct CDR3 sequences, roughly a third of which are singletons, and about 0.27% rests with the top ten. This CDR3 has 12 amino acids. V was clipped by 7 bases and J by 6 bases; unmatched bases: 8. Germline V CDR1 and CDR2: SQVTM, ANQGSEA. The source of the sample is a study of identical twins. General study results and limits: Partly confounded zero-insertion analyses could result from invariant MAIT and iNKT cells. Insertions were reduced in abundant cord blood beta clonotypes but not in memory repertoires.

The source is a newborn girl in good health. Sample: cord blood. This chain uses TRBV29-1 with TRBJ2-5, with 7 bases identical to TRBD2. CDR3 sequence: CSGLSGAKTQYF. The CDR3 DNA is TGCAGCGGATTAAGCGGGGCTAAGACCCAGTACTTC.